This TCR beta chain came from a study of T cell repertoires in cytomegalovirus infection. Overall study context: Both a matching HLA type and CMV infection were indicated by public TCR beta signatures.

The CDR3 has 18 amino acids. CDR1 SNHLY and CDR2 FYNNEI come from the germline V gene. The germline V and J ends were trimmed by 3 bases and 0 bases, with 18 bases remaining between them. Via MiXCR, TCRdb re-called the reads, giving one row per CDR3 protein. The sample consists of under 800,000 distinct CDR3 sequences, 20% to 30% of them appearing once. The sequenced material came from CD8+ T cells from PBMCs. The V and J genes are TRBV2 and TRBJ1-5, with D possibly matching TRBD1 (6 bases). The clonotype was recovered from a human donor in good health (CMV status not recorded). Some clones in this sample may be carry-over from other donors' samples. CDR3 sequence (DNA): TGTGCCAGCAGTGAGAATTCGTGGGACACTACTAGCAATCAGCCCCAGCATTTT. Translating gives CASSENSWDTTSNQPQHF.